The T cell receptor (beta chain) under discussion was sequenced for a study of regulatory T cells in long-lasting Graves disease. General observations from the study: Because few samples were included, accuracy may have been lower. Persistent cases of Graves' showed reduced TCR diversity relative to newly diagnosed patients.

Ten or more counts support this clonotype. Antigen specificity is unknown. To make TCR beta libraries, researchers used iRepertoire HTBI primers and Arm-PCR of CDR3 regions. TCRdb reprocessed the multiplex PCR reads via MiXCR and lists one record per CDR3 protein. This table holds almost 350,000 distinct CDR3 sequences, around a fifth found once. Time point in this sample: persistent/refractory GD, antithyroid drugs over 5 years with positive TRAb. The TCR library was made from RNA that had been extracted from PBMCs in TRIzol. The source was peripheral blood mononuclear cells (PBMCs), collected when the disease was refractory, from a patient treated with antithyroid drugs. The sequence was collected from a female donor with Graves disease.

The CDR3 loop reads CASSPRGGELFF. The DNA of the CDR3 is TGTGCCAGCAGCCCGAGGGGGGGGGAGCTGTTTTTT. The chain joins TRBV11-2 to TRBJ2-2, with D possibly matching TRBD1 (6 bases). The length of the CDR3 is 12 residues. Deletions cut 5 bases from V and 8 bases from J, with 9 bases between. CDR1 and CDR2 from the germline V gene are SGHAT and FQNNGV.